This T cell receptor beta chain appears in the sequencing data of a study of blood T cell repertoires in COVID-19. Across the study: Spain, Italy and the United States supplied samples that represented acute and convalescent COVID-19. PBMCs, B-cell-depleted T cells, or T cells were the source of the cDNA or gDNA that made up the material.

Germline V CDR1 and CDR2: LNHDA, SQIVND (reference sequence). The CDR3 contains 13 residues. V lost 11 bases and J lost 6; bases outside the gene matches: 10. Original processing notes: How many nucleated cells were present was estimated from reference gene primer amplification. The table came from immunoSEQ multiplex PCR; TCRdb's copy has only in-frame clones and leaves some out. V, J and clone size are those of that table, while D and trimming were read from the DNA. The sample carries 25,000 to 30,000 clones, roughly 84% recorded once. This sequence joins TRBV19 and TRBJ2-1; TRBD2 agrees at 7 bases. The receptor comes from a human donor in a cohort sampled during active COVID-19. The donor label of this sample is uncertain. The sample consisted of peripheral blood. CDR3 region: CARMGGDPNEQFF. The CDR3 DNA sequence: TGTGCCCGGATGGGGGGGGATCCCAATGAGCAGTTCTTC.